The T cell receptor beta chain under discussion was sequenced for a study of T cell responses to AZD1222 COVID-19 vaccine. Study-wide points: Spike-specific TCR breadth and depth both grew after two AZD1222 doses. White British people made up most donors, females outnumbered males, and clonal diversity was possibly underestimated. Repertoire collection took place solely once the T cell response had peaked. It was only five to seven AZD1222 recipients who were seropositive at baseline.

The CDR3 consists of 15 residues. Trimming took 3 bases from V and 3 from J; bases not matched to a gene: 1. The V gene's germline CDR1 is SGHNT and CDR2 YENEEA. The repertoire was sequenced with immunoSEQ multiplex PCR; TCRdb's copy has only in-frame clones and lacks some. Of around 180,000 clones in the sample, 87% were seen once. Regarding this clone: Its antigen is unknown.

The chain joins TRBV11-3 to TRBJ2-3, with 12 bases that match TRBD2. This TCR came from an adult in good health. This sample comprised peripheral blood, obtained on day 0 of AZD1222 vaccination. CDR3 sequence reads: CASSLGTSGTDTQYF. CDR3 coding DNA: TGTGCCAGCAGCTTGGGGACTAGCGGGACAGATACGCAGTATTTT. Complete variable domain (other parts from reference TRBV11-3 and TRBJ2-3): EAGVVQSPRYKIIEKKQPVAFWCNPISGHNTLYWYLQNLGQGPELLIRYENEEAVDDSQLPKDRFSAERLKGVDSTLKIQPAELGDSAVYLCASSLGTSGTDTQYFGPGTRLTVL.